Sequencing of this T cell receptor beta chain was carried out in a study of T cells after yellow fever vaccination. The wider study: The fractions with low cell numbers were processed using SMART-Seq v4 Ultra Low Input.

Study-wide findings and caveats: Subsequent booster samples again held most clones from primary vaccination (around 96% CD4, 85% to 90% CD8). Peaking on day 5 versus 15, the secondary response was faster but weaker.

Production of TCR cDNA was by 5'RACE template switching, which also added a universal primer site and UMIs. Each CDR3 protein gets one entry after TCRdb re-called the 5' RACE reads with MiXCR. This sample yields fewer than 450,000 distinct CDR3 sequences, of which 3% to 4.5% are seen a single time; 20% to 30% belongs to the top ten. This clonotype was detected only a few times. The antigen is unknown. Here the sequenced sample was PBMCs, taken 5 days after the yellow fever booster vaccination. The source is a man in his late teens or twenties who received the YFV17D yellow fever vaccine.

The CDR3 DNA reads TGTGCCAGCAGCTTAGAGGGAAAGGCTAACTATGGCTACACCTTC. Protein: CASSLEGKANYGYTF. The chain recombines TRBV7-2 with TRBJ1-2, with unresolved D. The germline CDR1 and CDR2 sequences are SGHTA and FQGNSA. The V end was cut by 1 base, the J end by 0 bases, with 9 bases between. The CDR3 consists of 15 residues.